Shown below are 15 T cell receptor beta chains from a single sample sequenced in a study of blood T cells in healthy people across ages. The use of a sample-barcoded 5' primer and a J-beta primer mix characterized a second PCR of roughly 6 to 11 cycles. Each CDR3 protein is one row after TCRdb ran MiXCR on the 5' RACE reads. Among approximately 900,000 distinct CDR3 sequences listed, about 48% were seen once. The sequenced material came from blood. These receptors all stem from a man aged 30 to 45 in good health.

In the case of this clonotype: The junction departs from germline at one end; a sequencing error may be responsible. The chain is built from TRBV6-1 and TRBJ2-7; D is unclear. This CDR3 comprises 12 residues. CDR1 is MNHNS, CDR2 SASEGT, per germline. CDR3 bases: TGTGCCAGCACCGGGTCTCTCTCCGAGCAGTACTTT. This encodes CASTGSLSEQYF.

The gene calls are TRBV20-1 and TRBJ2-1; 8 nucleotides agree with TRBD1. CDR3 length: 16 residues. Per germline, CDR1 DFQATT and CDR2 SNEGSKA (reference sequence). J gave up 13 bases and V 4 bases, and 21 bases lay outside the gene matches. The CDR3 bases are TGCAGTGCTAAACACCCTATCGCCCAGGGGGCAGAGACCCAGTTCTTC. Translated: CSAKHPIAQGAETQFF.

The chain carries TRBV20-1 and TRBJ2-7, with D maybe TRBD2 (5 bases). The J call may be wrong; the DNA end is better matched by TRBJ2-5. Germline-derived CDR1 and CDR2 are DFQATT and SNEGSKA (reference sequence). CDR3 size: 12 residues. The CDR3 nucleotides are TGCAGTATAACTGGGAGCAAAGAGACCCAGTACTTC. Amino acid sequence: CSITGSKETQYF.

The genes are TRBV4-1 and TRBJ1-2, with 12 positions matching TRBD1. Germline values: CDR1 MGHRA, CDR2 YSYEKL. The CDR3 runs 15 residues. After removal of 1 base from V and 8 bases from J, the junction contained 5 bases not matched to a gene. CDR3 sequence reads: CASSQVGQGARGYTF. Written as DNA, the CDR3 is TGCGCCAGCAGCCAAGTGGGACAGGGGGCGCGAGGCTACACCTTC.

This clonotype appeared once. The chain links TRBV20-1 to TRBJ1-2; no clear D gene. Germline V gene sequence: CDR1 DFQATT, CDR2 SNEGSKA (reference sequence). The V gene lost 6 bases and the J gene lost 8 bases, with 10 bases spanning the gap. The CDR3 sequence is 10 residues long. The CDR3 region has the DNA TGCAGTGCCAACCTTAAGGGCTACACCTTC. This gives the protein CSANLKGYTF.

This clonotype has at least ten counts. A much bigger clone sits one base away, suggesting this may be a read error. This chain connects TRBV5-1 to TRBJ2-1; 7 bases are a match to TRBD2. This CDR3 comprises 15 residues. With 4 bases clipped from V and 0 bases from J, the junction kept 4 bases outside the gene matches. Germline CDR1 reads SGHRS; CDR2 reads YFSETQ. The CDR3 DNA is TGCGCCAGCAGCCCAGCGGGGAGCTCCTACAATGAGCAGTTCTTC. It specifies CASSPAGSSYNEQFF.

This clonotype has only a few counts. The J gene is TRBJ1-1, the V gene TRBV6-5; D unclear. The germline CDR1 and CDR2 sequences are MNHEY and SVGAGI. Trimming took off 0 bases at V and 1 base at J, with 12 bases between the two ends. The CDR3 extends over 16 amino acids. In DNA, the CDR3 is TGTGCCAGCAGTTACTCGATGGGTCAGCCGAACACTGAAGCTTTCTTT. Protein: CASSYSMGQPNTEAFF.

The J gene is TRBJ2-3, the V gene TRBV5-1; D gene ambiguous. CDR1 is SGHRS, CDR2 YFSETQ, per germline. The CDR3 runs 14 residues. Trimming stripped 0 bases from V and 5 bases from J, with 10 bases between. CDR3 residues: CASSLALVRDTQYF. The CDR3 bases are TGCGCCAGCAGCTTGGCGCTAGTCAGAGATACGCAGTATTTT.

This clonotype was picked up a small number of times. This chain connects TRBV3-1 to TRBJ2-3; 8 nucleotides line up with TRBD2. The CDR3 spans 15 residues. The germline V gene encodes CDR1 LGHDT and CDR2 YNNKEL (reference sequence). V shed 1 base and J 2 bases; nucleotides not matched to a gene: 2. Here the CDR3 DNA reads TGTGCCAGCAGCCAAGCCGGGAGGGTCACAGATACGCAGTATTTT. Residues: CASSQAGRVTDTQYF.

This chain uses TRBV4-1 with TRBJ2-7; D is uncertain. The CDR3 totals 15 residues. Germline CDR1 is MGHRA and CDR2 is YSYEKL. V was pared by 0 bases and J by 4 bases, with 13 bases between. CDR3 nucleotides: TGCGCCAGCAGCCAAGATACCGGCAGAGATTACGAGCAGTACTTC. The encoded protein is CASSQDTGRDYEQYF.

The chain recombines TRBV29-1 with TRBJ2-7; 7 positions agree with TRBD2. V dropped 7 bases and J dropped 4; count of bases not matched to a gene: 16. The length of the CDR3 is 15 residues. Germline CDR1 and CDR2: SQVTM and ANQGSEA. As DNA, the CDR3 is TGCAGCGCTAGAGGCACTAAGCGGGGTTTGTACGAGCAGTACTTC. Its protein is CSARGTKRGLYEQYF.

This clonotype was detected a few times. The rearrangement uses TRBV27 and TRBJ2-4; D not certain. The J call is in doubt because the DNA end fits TRBJ2-7 better. CDR3 size: 15 residues. Per germline, CDR1 MNHEY and CDR2 SMNVEV (reference sequence). The CDR3 bases are TGTGCCAGCAGTTTAGTTGACCAGGAGACCTACGAGCAGTACTTC. Its translation: CASSLVDQETYEQYF.

In this sample, this clonotype turned up a few times. The chain joins TRBV7-2 to TRBJ2-4; 10 bases agree with TRBD1. This CDR3 has 14 amino acids. With V trimmed by 5 bases and J by 7 bases, 5 bases remained unmatched. Germline CDR1 reads SGHTA; CDR2 reads FQGNSA. This CDR3 reads CASSTGTGVNIQYF. The CDR3 nucleotides are TGTGCCAGCAGCACGGGGACAGGGGTGAACATTCAGTACTTC.

The genes are TRBV10-3 and TRBJ1-5, with 7 bases matching TRBD1. CDR1 and CDR2 (germline): ENHRY, SYGVKD. The CDR3 contains 14 residues. V shed 6 bases, J shed 2 bases, and the junction held 4 bases outside the gene matches. CDR3 in DNA: TGTGCCATCAGCAAGGGGGCTGGCAATCAGCCCCAGCATTTT. Amino acids: CAISKGAGNQPQHF.

J is TRBJ1-1 and V is TRBV6-5; D uncertain. Per the germline V gene, CDR1 is MNHEY and CDR2 is SVGAGI. This CDR3 is 15 amino acids long. V dropped 0 bases and J dropped 1 base, with 9 bases sitting between them. CDR3 nucleotides: TGTGCCAGCAGTTACTCGCCCGGTCGGAACACTGAAGCTTTCTTT. Translated, it gives CASSYSPGRNTEAFF.